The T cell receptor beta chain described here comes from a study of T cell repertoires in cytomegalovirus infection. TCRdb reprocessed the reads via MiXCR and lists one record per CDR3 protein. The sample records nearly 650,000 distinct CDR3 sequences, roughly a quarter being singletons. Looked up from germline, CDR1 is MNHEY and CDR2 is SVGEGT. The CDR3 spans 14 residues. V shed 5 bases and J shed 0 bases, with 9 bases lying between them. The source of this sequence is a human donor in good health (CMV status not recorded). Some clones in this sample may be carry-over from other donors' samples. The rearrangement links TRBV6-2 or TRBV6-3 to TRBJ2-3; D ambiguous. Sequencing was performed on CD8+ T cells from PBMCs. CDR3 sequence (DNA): TGTGCCAGCAGTGACCCCGGAAGCACAGATACGCAGTATTTT. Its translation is CASSDPGSTDTQYF.